These T cell receptor beta chains were read from a single sample in a study of blood T cell repertoires in COVID-19. Libraries were prepared by immunoSEQ multiplex PCR; TCRdb keeps only in-frame clonotypes and omits some of them. The sample consists of about 70,000 clones, more than 75% of them appearing once. Sequences were obtained from peripheral blood. The receptors originated from a woman between 18 and 30 years old with acute or convalescent COVID-19. Each CDR3 is given with its conserved first and last residue. Fields, in order: clone size, D gene, V gene, J gene, CDR3 DNA, CDR3 protein. D genes are given only for firm matches. The size of a clone is reported for some rows only, either as once, few or many, or as a class for expanded clones.

clone size: -
D gene: -
V gene: TRBV12-3/TRBV12-4
J gene: TRBJ2-7
CDR3 DNA: TGTGCCAGCAGCCCTCCGAGTCACGAGCAGTACTTC
CDR3 protein: CASSPPSHEQYF

clone size: -
D gene: TRBD1
V gene: TRBV7-8
J gene: TRBJ2-1
CDR3 DNA: TGTGCCAGCAGCTTAACAAGGGACAGACACAATGAGCAGTTCTTC
CDR3 protein: CASSLTRDRHNEQFF

clone size: -
D gene: -
V gene: TRBV5-1
J gene: TRBJ2-5
CDR3 DNA: TGCGCCAGCAGCTTGGGAGTGGGCGTCCAAGAGACCCAGTACTTC
CDR3 protein: CASSLGVGVQETQYF

clone size: once
D gene: -
V gene: TRBV2
J gene: TRBJ1-2
CDR3 DNA: TGTGCCAGCAGCGGAAGACAGAGAATCTATGGCTACACCTTC
CDR3 protein: CASSGRQRIYGYTF

clone size: once
D gene: -
V gene: TRBV18
J gene: TRBJ2-7
CDR3 DNA: TGTGCCAGCTCACCTGACAGATACGAGCAGTACTTC
CDR3 protein: CASSPDRYEQYF

clone size: medium-sized
D gene: -
V gene: TRBV29-1
J gene: TRBJ2-7
CDR3 DNA: TGCAGCGTTTTTCTCGGGACATCCGCCTACGAGCAGTACTTC
CDR3 protein: CSVFLGTSAYEQYF

clone size: -
D gene: -
V gene: TRBV15
J gene: TRBJ2-4
CDR3 DNA: TGTGCCACCAGCGCCCCGGGACTAGCCAAAAACATTCAGTACTTC
CDR3 protein: CATSAPGLAKNIQYF

clone size: -
D gene: TRBD1
V gene: TRBV7-2
J gene: TRBJ1-5
CDR3 DNA: TGTGCCAGCAGCCCAGGGACAGGGTTGGGACCCCAGCATTTT
CDR3 protein: CASSPGTGLGPQHF

clone size: few
D gene: -
V gene: TRBV5-1
J gene: TRBJ2-1
CDR3 DNA: TGCGCCAGCAGCGGGACAAACAACAATGAGCAGTTCTTC
CDR3 protein: CASSGTNNNEQFF

clone size: -
D gene: -
V gene: TRBV28
J gene: TRBJ1-6
CDR3 DNA: TGTGCCAGCAGTTTGGGGGGACGTTCACCCCTCCACTTT
CDR3 protein: CASSLGGRSPLHF

clone size: -
D gene: -
V gene: TRBV6-1
J gene: TRBJ1-6
CDR3 DNA: TGTGCCAGCAGTGAAGTGTTGGGACCCCCGGGAGGACCCCTCCACTTT
CDR3 protein: CASSEVLGPPGGPLHF

clone size: few
D gene: -
V gene: TRBV1
J gene: TRBJ1-5
CDR3 DNA: TGCACCAGCAGCCAAGATGTAACAGGGGGCGACGATCAGCCCCAGCATTTT
CDR3 protein: CTSSQDVTGGDDQPQHF

clone size: -
D gene: TRBD1
V gene: TRBV28
J gene: TRBJ1-2
CDR3 DNA: TGTGCCAGCAGTTCCAGGGGGGACGCGGGGAATGATGGCTACACCTTC
CDR3 protein: CASSSRGDAGNDGYTF

clone size: -
D gene: -
V gene: TRBV2
J gene: TRBJ2-3
CDR3 DNA: TGTGCCAGCAGTGGTGACACCCCGAGCACAGATACGCAGTATTTT
CDR3 protein: CASSGDTPSTDTQYF

clone size: -
D gene: -
V gene: TRBV7-9
J gene: TRBJ2-7
CDR3 DNA: TGTGCCAGCAGCACGAGCCAGGGTTCCGAGCAGTACTTC
CDR3 protein: CASSTSQGSEQYF

clone size: few
D gene: -
V gene: TRBV13
J gene: TRBJ1-1
CDR3 DNA: TGTGCCAGCAGTAAGGAGGGGAGGACTGAAGCTTTCTTT
CDR3 protein: CASSKEGRTEAFF

clone size: -
D gene: -
V gene: TRBV28
J gene: TRBJ1-6
CDR3 DNA: TGTGCCAGCACGGCCGGGACACGTAATTCACCCCTCCACTTT
CDR3 protein: CASTAGTRNSPLHF

clone size: -
D gene: TRBD2
V gene: TRBV6-5
J gene: TRBJ2-3
CDR3 DNA: TGTGCCAGCAGTTTTAGCGGGTCTAGCACAGATACGCAGTATTTT
CDR3 protein: CASSFSGSSTDTQYF

clone size: -
D gene: -
V gene: TRBV7-2
J gene: TRBJ1-2
CDR3 DNA: TGTGCCAGCAGCTTAGGGCAGGGTGACGGCTACACCTTC
CDR3 protein: CASSLGQGDGYTF

clone size: -
D gene: TRBD1
V gene: TRBV5-5
J gene: TRBJ1-6
CDR3 DNA: TGTGCCAGCAGCTTGGAGGGACAGGCTTCACCCCTCCACTTT
CDR3 protein: CASSLEGQASPLHF

clone size: once
D gene: -
V gene: TRBV6-1
J gene: TRBJ1-2
CDR3 DNA: TGTGCCAGCAGTGAAGCAAGACAGAACTATGGCTACACCTTC
CDR3 protein: CASSEARQNYGYTF

clone size: -
D gene: TRBD1
V gene: TRBV15
J gene: TRBJ2-2
CDR3 DNA: TGTGCCACCAGCTCGGGACAGGGTAGGGCCGGGGAGCTGTTTTTT
CDR3 protein: CATSSGQGRAGELFF

clone size: -
D gene: -
V gene: TRBV4-1
J gene: TRBJ2-7
CDR3 DNA: TGCGCCAGCAGCCAAGATCAGGGGACGCAGTACTTC
CDR3 protein: CASSQDQGTQYF

clone size: -
D gene: TRBD1
V gene: TRBV27
J gene: TRBJ2-7
CDR3 DNA: TGTGCCAGCAGTCCACTCCGGCCGGACAGGGTAGGAGCCTACGAGCAGTACTTC
CDR3 protein: CASSPLRPDRVGAYEQYF

clone size: few
D gene: -
V gene: TRBV4-1
J gene: TRBJ1-4
CDR3 DNA: TGCGCCAGCAGCCAACCGGCAGGGGCTAATGAAAAACTGTTTTTT
CDR3 protein: CASSQPAGANEKLFF

clone size: -
D gene: TRBD1
V gene: TRBV18
J gene: TRBJ2-1
CDR3 DNA: TGTGCCAGCTCACGGGACAGGGTAAACGGACCCCACAATGAGCAGTTCTTC
CDR3 protein: CASSRDRVNGPHNEQFF

clone size: -
D gene: -
V gene: TRBV6-5
J gene: TRBJ1-2
CDR3 DNA: TGTGCCAGCAGTTACGCGGGGGAGGGTGGCTACACCTTC
CDR3 protein: CASSYAGEGGYTF

clone size: -
D gene: TRBD1
V gene: TRBV5-1
J gene: TRBJ2-7
CDR3 DNA: TGCGCCAGCAGCCCGACAGGGTCCCATGCCTACGAGCAGTACTTC
CDR3 protein: CASSPTGSHAYEQYF

clone size: few
D gene: -
V gene: TRBV28
J gene: TRBJ2-7
CDR3 DNA: TGTGCCAGCAGAACCACTAGTTACGAGCAGTACTTC
CDR3 protein: CASRTTSYEQYF

clone size: -
D gene: -
V gene: TRBV14
J gene: TRBJ2-1
CDR3 DNA: TGTGCCAGCAGCCAAGGCAGGGCTTACAATGAGCAGTTCTTC
CDR3 protein: CASSQGRAYNEQFF

clone size: -
D gene: -
V gene: TRBV6-2/TRBV6-3
J gene: TRBJ2-1
CDR3 DNA: TGTGCCAGCAGCCATAGTGACTGGAATGAGCAGTTCTTC
CDR3 protein: CASSHSDWNEQFF

clone size: few
D gene: -
V gene: TRBV7-9
J gene: TRBJ2-7
CDR3 DNA: TGTGCCAGCAGCTTAGAACAGGGATACGAGCAGTACTTC
CDR3 protein: CASSLEQGYEQYF

clone size: -
D gene: TRBD2
V gene: TRBV7-9
J gene: TRBJ2-3
CDR3 DNA: TGTGCCAGCGGGACTAGCGGGAACACAGATACGCAGTATTTT
CDR3 protein: CASGTSGNTDTQYF

clone size: -
D gene: -
V gene: TRBV2
J gene: TRBJ1-6
CDR3 DNA: TGTGCCAGCAGTGCTTCGGGACACAATAATTCACCCCTCCACTTT
CDR3 protein: CASSASGHNNSPLHF

clone size: -
D gene: -
V gene: TRBV2
J gene: TRBJ2-6
CDR3 DNA: TGTGCCAGCAGTAACAGACGATCTGGGGCCAACGTCCTGACTTTC
CDR3 protein: CASSNRRSGANVLTF

clone size: -
D gene: -
V gene: TRBV4-1
J gene: TRBJ1-4
CDR3 DNA: TGCGCCAGCAGTTCCGTAGGGGCTTCTTATGAAAAACTGTTTTTT
CDR3 protein: CASSSVGASYEKLFF

clone size: -
D gene: -
V gene: TRBV9
J gene: TRBJ2-3
CDR3 DNA: TGTGCCAGCAGCCTCCAAGCTCGGAGAAGCACAGATACGCAGTATTTT
CDR3 protein: CASSLQARRSTDTQYF

clone size: -
D gene: TRBD1
V gene: TRBV19
J gene: TRBJ2-1
CDR3 DNA: TGTGCCAGTAGTATGACAGGGCTTGAGCAGTTCTTC
CDR3 protein: CASSMTGLEQFF

clone size: -
D gene: TRBD2
V gene: TRBV27
J gene: TRBJ2-7
CDR3 DNA: TGTGCCAGCAGTTTGTCGAGCGGGACCTACGAGCAGTACTTC
CDR3 protein: CASSLSSGTYEQYF